This T cell receptor beta chain was observed in a study of human CD8 memory T cell subsets (dated by TCRdb to 2018 to 2020). Describing the broader study: The clonal relationships among stem-like (TSTEM), progenitor exhausted-like (TPEX) and effector memory CD8+ T cell subsets were assessed by comparing the TCRbeta repertoires of these subsets. TCRbeta repertoires were obtained from several donors, each contributing TSTEM, TPEX and effector memory subsets.

The CDR3 runs 13 residues from the cysteine to the phenylalanine. No DNA has been recorded. CDR1 and CDR2, looked up from the germline V gene (reference sequence), are SEHNR and FQNEAQ. A remark on this clonotype: No antigen is known for it.

Study-wide findings and limitations: TSTEM and TPEX subsets showed similarly high normalized Shannon-Wiener diversity, whereas effector memory subsets were comparatively less diverse. Clonotypes were shared with effector memory cells by both stem-like subsets, but only minimal overlap was found between TSTEM and TPEX repertoires, suggesting distinct antigen spectra. Only TCRbeta chains were sequenced, and repertoire comparisons rested on over 5 donors tested with paired t-tests and Bonferroni correction. Based on Chao1 estimates, TSTEM subsets appeared to have greater repertoire diversity than TPEX subsets, which could potentially reflect a broader range of specificities.

Density gradient separation was used to isolate peripheral blood mononuclear cells from healthy donor buffy coats. In the study, negative magnetic separation with EasySep or MojoSort CD8+ T cell isolation kits was used to enrich total CD8+ T cells. An RNeasy Mini Kit was used to extract total RNA from duplicate vials of around 150,000 sorted CD8+ T cells per subset. The PBMCs were used fresh or after being cryopreserved in fetal bovine serum with roughly 9.5% DMSO. Fluorescence-activated cell sorting on a FACSAria III was used to sort the CD8+ T cell subsets to purity. A Human TCR Profiling Kit was used to prepare UMI-labeled 5' RACE TCRbeta libraries. Every TCRbeta library was prepared in parallel with an identical number of PCR cycles. The authors' pipeline ran thus. The number of functional CDR3beta clonotypes in each TCRbeta library ranged from roughly 3,000 to 20,000. UMI extraction and consensus assembly used MIGEC 1.2.9, requiring at least three reads per UMI. In-frame CDR3beta repertoires were extracted with MiXCR 3.0.3. Each sample was downsampled to 42,000 randomly selected UMIs before diversity metrics were computed in VDJtools 1.2.1. Repertoire overlap metrics D, R and F2 were calculated in VDJtools for the top 3,000 clones of each sample pair. TCRdb reprocessed the reads, so every CDR3 protein sequence counts as one entry and DNA is not shown. TCRdb's processing, not the study's, gives the V and J calls here. The record for this sample contains 6,500 to 10,000 distinct CDR3 sequences. The top ten clonotypes cover over 20% of the sample.

The sequence was obtained from a human donor in good health. Specimen: CD8+ T cells from PBMCs. The V and J genes are TRBV7-9 and TRBJ1-4. The CDR3 protein is CASSLGTDEKLFF.